Listed here are 24 T cell receptor beta chains from one sample, sequenced in a study of blood T cells in healthy people across ages. The second PCR ran about 6 to 11 cycles with a sample-barcoded 5' primer and J-beta primers. TCRdb redid the calling of the 5' RACE reads with MiXCR, one entry per CDR3 protein. The sample has some 1.8 million distinct CDR3 sequences, about two fifths seen once. Sequenced: blood. These receptors originate from a human donor in good health.

On this clonotype: This may be a read error: a much more frequent sequence differs by one nucleotide. The chain employs TRBV6-2 or TRBV6-3 and TRBJ1-2; a weak D match, TRBD1 (6 bases). Germline CDR1 and CDR2: MNHEY and SVGEGT. The CDR3 spans 13 residues. DNA for the CDR3: TGTGCCAGCAGTCCAGACAGGCTCTATCGCTACACCTTC. Protein product: CASSPDRLYRYTF.

The chain recombines TRBV4-1 with TRBJ2-3, with unresolved D. This CDR3 is built from 12 residues. In germline, CDR1 is MGHRA, CDR2 YSYEKL. Trimming took 1 base from V and 8 from J, leaving 7 bases between them. The CDR3 DNA is TGCGCCAGCAGCCAAGGTAGCTCTACGCAGTATTTT. Its protein is CASSQGSSTQYF.

The gene calls are TRBV3-1 and TRBJ2-1; unclear D gene. The germline gives CDR1 LGHDT, CDR2 YNNKEL (reference sequence). The CDR3 runs to 13 residues. Trimming removed 5 bases from V and 7 bases from J, with 12 bases in between. The CDR3 nucleotides are TGTGCCAGCAGCTTTGACTGGTCAAATGAGCAGTTCTTC. This gives the protein CASSFDWSNEQFF.

This clonotype turned up a few times. CDR3 nucleotide sequence: TGTGCCAGCAGCTCCCGTTCTAGCGGGGGGTCGAGCTCCTACAATGAGCAGTTCTTC. It is translated as CASSSRSSGGSSSYNEQFF. The chain recombines TRBV11-3 with TRBJ2-1, with 11 nucleotides matching TRBD2. CDR1 SGHNT and CDR2 YENEEA come from the germline V gene. The trim removed 4 bases at V and 0 bases at J, leaving 11 bases unmatched. The CDR3 covers 19 residues.

This chain joins TRBV7-2 and TRBJ1-1; TRBD1 agrees at 12 bases. Germline trimming cut 5 bases from V and 4 bases from J; bases unmatched to any gene: 8. Germline V gene lookup returns CDR1 SGHTA and CDR2 FQGNSA. CDR3 size: 16 residues. This CDR3 reads CASSVGTGGASTEAFF. CDR3 coding DNA: TGTGCCAGCAGCGTCGGGACAGGGGGCGCGAGCACTGAAGCTTTCTTT.

The chain combines TRBV10-3 with TRBJ1-5, with D tentatively TRBD1 (6 bases). This CDR3 has 19 residues. Germline loops: CDR1 ENHRY, CDR2 SYGVKD. V lost 0 bases and J lost 0, with 18 bases in between. CDR3 region: CAISESQWGRGHSNQPQHF. The DNA for the CDR3 is TGTGCCATCAGTGAGTCCCAGTGGGGGCGGGGGCATAGCAATCAGCCCCAGCATTTT.

J is TRBJ2-4 and V is TRBV4-3; 11 nucleotides match TRBD2. Germline CDR1 and CDR2: LGHNA and YSLEER. The CDR3 is 21 residues long. With 0 bases clipped from V and 0 bases from J, the junction kept 13 bases outside the gene matches. The CDR3 nucleotides are TGCGCCAGCAGCCAAGATCTGATTAGCGGGGGGGCGGAACTAGCCAAAAACATTCAGTACTTC. Amino acid sequence: CASSQDLISGGAELAKNIQYF.

This clonotype appeared a few times. This chain joins TRBV27 and TRBJ2-7, with 9 bases that match TRBD1. V trimming: 6 bases; J trimming: 2 bases; junction bases outside the gene matches: 5. The germline CDR1 and CDR2 sequences are MNHEY and SMNVEV (reference sequence). There are 14 residues in the CDR3. CDR3 in amino acids: CASSGTGIAYEQYF. The CDR3 DNA is TGTGCCAGCAGCGGGACAGGGATCGCCTACGAGCAGTACTTC.

V is TRBV4-1 and J is TRBJ1-3, with D unresolved. The CDR3 spans 12 residues. Between the trimmed V and J ends, which lost 5 bases and 4 bases, there was a span of 6 bases. The germline V gene encodes CDR1 MGHRA and CDR2 YSYEKL. This CDR3 reads CASSNEGNTIYF. CDR3 coding DNA: TGCGCCAGCAGCAATGAGGGAAACACCATATATTTT.

This clonotype was recorded a few times. V and J are TRBV20-1 and TRBJ1-1, with 7 bases matching TRBD1. V shed 5 bases and J 0 bases; nucleotides not matched to a gene: 6. In germline, CDR1 is DFQATT, CDR2 SNEGSKA (reference sequence). The CDR3 loop spans 14 amino acids. The CDR3 sequence: CSARTGNMNTEAFF. The DNA for the CDR3 is TGCAGTGCTCGGACAGGCAACATGAACACTGAAGCTTTCTTT.

The V gene is TRBV4-1, the J gene TRBJ1-2; the D gene is possibly TRBD1 (5 bases). The CDR3 loop spans 14 amino acids. V dropped 1 base and J dropped 5 bases, with 11 bases sitting between them. Looked up from germline, CDR1 is MGHRA and CDR2 is YSYEKL. The CDR3 DNA reads as TGCGCCAGCAGCCAAGTGGGGCGTTGGTATGGCTACACCTTC. Protein sequence: CASSQVGRWYGYTF.

Points on this clonotype: Compared with germline, one end of the junction differs, possibly owing to a read error. The chain employs TRBV12-3 or TRBV12-4 and TRBJ2-7; D uncertain. This CDR3 has 13 amino acids. The CDR3 reads CAGSYSGSYEQYF. CDR3 nucleotides: TGTGCCGGCAGTTATAGTGGCTCCTACGAGCAGTACTTC.

This chain links TRBV6-5 with TRBJ2-1, with 8 bases lining up with TRBD1. Trimming cost V 6 bases and J 9 bases; bases outside gene matches: 4. Germline V gives CDR1 MNHEY, CDR2 SVGAGI. The CDR3 loop spans 12 amino acids. As DNA, the CDR3 is TGTGCCAGCAGCGACAGGGGAGGTGAGCAGTTCTTC. It translates to CASSDRGGEQFF.

CDR3 residues: CSAHRLPGQGAHHGYTF. Here the CDR3 DNA reads TGCAGTGCCCACCGCCTTCCGGGACAGGGGGCCCACCATGGCTACACCTTC. The chain uses TRBV20-1 and TRBJ1-2; the match to TRBD1 covers 12 bases. From germline, CDR1 is DFQATT and CDR2 SNEGSKA (reference sequence). The V and J ends lost 6 bases and 6 bases, in that order; junction bases with no gene match: 17. The CDR3 is 17 amino acids.

This clonotype appeared a few times. V usage is TRBV13 and J usage is TRBJ2-7, with 8 bases that match TRBD1. The V gene end was trimmed by 4 bases and the J gene end by 3 bases; junction bases not matched to a gene: 8. CDR1 is PRHDT and CDR2 is FYEKMQ in the germline V gene (reference sequence). This CDR3 is built from 15 residues. The CDR3 DNA reads as TGTGCCAGCAGCTCCCCGGACAGGGCACGCTACGAGCAGTACTTC. Translated: CASSSPDRARYEQYF.

This clonotype has a handful of counts. The gene calls are TRBV7-3 and TRBJ1-4; a possible D gene is TRBD1 (6 bases). This CDR3 has 15 amino acids. Per the germline V gene, CDR1 is SGHTA and CDR2 is FQGTGA. V was pared by 5 bases and J by 8 bases, with 18 bases between. CDR3 loop: CASSNSRQEREKLFF. Written as DNA, the CDR3 is TGTGCCAGCAGCAACTCCAGACAGGAACGAGAAAAACTGTTTTTT.

CDR3 bases: TGTGCCAGCAGTAAACTGTCGGGACAGGGTAATACAGATACGCAGTATTTT. Its translation is CASSKLSGQGNTDTQYF. The gene calls are TRBV6-6 and TRBJ2-3; 9 bases fit TRBD1. Germline trimming cut 5 bases from V and 3 bases from J; bases unmatched to any gene: 12. CDR1 MNHNY and CDR2 SVGAGI come from the germline V gene (reference sequence). CDR3 size: 17 residues.

The chain joins TRBV3-1 to TRBJ2-3; D may be TRBD1 (5 bases). Trimming removed 2 bases at V and 3 bases at J, with 15 bases between. The CDR3 has 16 residues. Germline-derived CDR1 and CDR2 are LGHDT and YNNKEL (reference sequence). This chain's CDR3 is CASSQHPDIRTDTQYF. For the CDR3, the DNA is TGTGCCAGCAGCCAACACCCGGACATCCGGACAGATACGCAGTATTTT.

This clonotype came up a few times. The chain links TRBV5-5 to TRBJ2-4; D might be TRBD1 (6 bases). The CDR3 covers 15 residues. Germline V gives CDR1 SGHKS, CDR2 YYEKEE (reference sequence). Trimming removed 0 bases at V and 8 bases at J, with 15 bases between. The chain's CDR3 is CASSLARPGQHIQYF. CDR3 nucleotide sequence: TGTGCCAGCAGCTTGGCGAGACCCGGACAGCACATTCAGTACTTC.

The rearrangement uses TRBV5-1 and TRBJ2-5, with TRBD1 matching 9 bases. The germline V gene encodes CDR1 SGHRS and CDR2 YFSETQ. CDR3 length: 14 residues. The trim removed 3 bases at V and 4 bases at J, leaving 4 bases unmatched. CDR3 amino acids: CASSYGQGRETQYF. DNA of the CDR3: TGCGCCAGCAGCTACGGACAGGGGAGAGAGACCCAGTACTTC.

The chain carries TRBV9 and TRBJ2-4, with 9 bases aligning to TRBD1. The trim removed 3 bases at V and 6 bases at J, leaving 7 bases unmatched. The CDR3 has 15 residues. Germline values: CDR1 SGDLS, CDR2 YYNGEE. This CDR3 reads CASSATPGQGNIQYF. The DNA for the CDR3 is TGTGCCAGCAGCGCTACACCGGGACAGGGAAACATTCAGTACTTC.

The sample holds a few counts of this clonotype. V usage is TRBV28 and J usage is TRBJ2-5; TRBD1 aligns across 11 bases. This CDR3 is 18 amino acids long. Germline CDR1 is MDHEN and CDR2 is SYDVKM. V was pared by 8 bases and J by 1 base, with 15 bases of the junction left unmatched. The CDR3 here is CASGPDRGLGRAQETQYF. CDR3 sequence (DNA): TGTGCCAGCGGTCCGGACAGGGGGCTCGGGCGGGCCCAAGAGACCCAGTACTTC. The variable domain in full, with the rest retrieved from reference TRBV28 and TRBJ2-5, is DVKVTQSSRYLVKRTGEKVFLECVQDMDHENMFWYRQDPGLGLRLIYFSYDVKMKEKGDIPEGYSVSREKKERFSLILESASTNQTSMYLCASGPDRGLGRAQETQYFGPGTRLLVL.

This clonotype was detected a few times. V gene TRBV20-1 combines with J gene TRBJ1-5; perhaps TRBD1 as D (6 bases). The V gene lost 3 bases and the J gene lost 6 bases, with 15 bases spanning the gap. CDR3 size: 14 residues. The germline V gene has CDR1 DFQATT and CDR2 SNEGSKA (reference sequence). The CDR3 DNA sequence: TGCAGTGCTAGTCCCACTACAGGGTTTCAGCCCCAGCATTTT. It encodes CSASPTTGFQPQHF.

This clonotype showed up just once. The CDR3 DNA reads as TGCAGCGGTAGGACAGGGGTCTACGAGCAGTACTTC. This codes for CSGRTGVYEQYF. The rearrangement joins TRBV29-1 to TRBJ2-7; 9 bases are shared with TRBD1. Germline V gene sequence: CDR1 SQVTM, CDR2 ANQGSEA. This CDR3 region has 12 residues. Germline trimming cut 7 bases from V and 3 bases from J; bases unmatched to any gene: 4.